This T cell receptor beta chain was observed in a study of PD-1 blockade in classical Hodgkin lymphoma (dated by TCRdb to 2018 to 2020). Background for the entire study: Nivolumab dosing was 3 mg/kg intravenously every 2 weeks, continuing until either disease progression or unacceptable toxicity. The study used CyTOF and TCR beta sequencing to define a peripheral blood immune signature of response to PD-1 blockade in classical Hodgkin lymphoma. On the study overall, not on this receptor specifically: Patients starting nivolumab less than 1 year after ASCT had lower diversity and were excluded from later analyses to avoid confounding by immune reconstitution. The study was limited to a single clinical trial cohort, and causes of repertoire differences, possibly disease activity or prior therapy, remained undefined. Trial patients with a complete response had baseline diversity similar to that of newly diagnosed patients, while partial responders and progressors had significantly lower diversity. By C4D1, a significant rise was seen in CD4+ TCR diversity but not in CD8+ TCR diversity (p=0.0027 vs p=0.16), and the rise was most apparent among complete responders (p=0.02). Baseline TCR diversity was reported as lower in newly diagnosed patients than in healthy donors, and lower still in relapsed/refractory patients.

Genomic DNA was extracted with the Qiagen DNeasy kit from unsorted PBMCs and from negatively selected CD4+ and CD8+ fractions. TCR beta CDR3 regions were subjected to amplification by immunoSEQ multiplex PCR with primers that anneal to V and J segments. A synthetic immune receptor repertoire was used to minimize amplification bias, and any residual bias was removed computationally once sequencing was done. Per the authors' processing: Custom Python scripts were used to quantify repertoire diversity as the Shannon entropy index. Unsorted, CD4+ and CD8+ repertoires were examined separately, except in combined analyses, for which CD4+ and CD8+ sequences were merged in silico. A clone counted as expanded when the clone's frequency after treatment rose at least 2-fold relative to C1D1, and clones undetected at baseline were given a pseudocount of 0.5. Clones with 0 or 1 copy at C1D1 were defined as singleton clones, while clones with 2 or more copies were defined as non-singleton clones. Clones expanded in unsorted samples were assigned a CD4+, CD8+ or unknown annotation through matching of protein sequences in sorted samples from the same patient. Wilcoxon tests on paired samples were used to test changes in diversity from C1D1 to C4D1. Here the immuneACCESS table is served through TCRdb, limited to in-frame sequences with V and J called. Missing clones are a known gap in these copies; in checked studies unresolved V genes cover under half, and the rest lacks a known reason. D and trimming were read from the DNA, whereas the V and J calls and clone size are those reported in that table. A total of 150,000 or so clones appear in this sample, 78% of them only once. The ten largest clones represent about 9.2% of the sample.

Remarks on this clone: The antigen this receptor binds is unknown. Base qualities were left out, and no much larger clone turns up one base away.

This specimen's time point label, per the study, means: cycle 2 day 1 (C2D1) of nivolumab. Relapse after autologous stem cell transplantation had occurred in all trial patients, and cohorts A, B and C were distinguished by prior brentuximab vedotin exposure. The trial cohort comprised 56 patients with relapsed/refractory classical Hodgkin lymphoma whose best overall responses were complete response, partial response or progressive disease. In the multi-cohort phase II CheckMate 205 trial, trial patients received single-agent nivolumab. Best overall response was determined by an independent review committee according to the 2007 International Working Group response criteria. Trial PBMCs were obtained immediately prior to nivolumab initiation (C1D1) and on therapy at cycle 2 day 1 and cycle 4 day 1. Peripheral blood was collected in 8 mL Vacutainer Cell Preparation Tubes, from which PBMCs were isolated by centrifugation and then cryopreserved.

The germline V gene supplies CDR1 MDHEN and CDR2 SYDVKM. The CDR3 runs 15 amino acids, cysteine and phenylalanine included. Only the CDR3 DNA is retained, 45 bases long and in frame from the first base. V and J lose 4 bases and 3 bases, and a span of 16 bases separates them. The chain is encoded by TRBV28 joined to TRBJ2-7; a weak D assignment points to TRBD2 (7 bases agree). The sequences come from peripheral blood mononuclear cells (PBMCs), collected before the second cycle of nivolumab. The sequence was collected from a human donor with classical Hodgkin lymphoma. In nucleotides, the sequence is TGTGCCAGCAGTTCATGGGCAGGGGACTACTACGAGCAGTACTTC. The resulting protein is CASSSWAGDYYEQYF.